This TCR beta chain is drawn from a study of response to subunit inactivated influenza vaccine. A word on this clonotype: Its antigen remains unknown.

The CDR3 totals 15 residues. CDR1 is LGHNA, CDR2 YSLEER, per germline. Trimming cost V 5 bases and J 5 bases; bases outside gene matches: 5. In TCRdb, the RT-PCR reads were re-called with MiXCR into one record per CDR3 protein. The table lists some 600,000 distinct CDR3 sequences, about 15% of them singletons. Notes on the study in general: It was suggested by the authors that few new T cells are recruited by each seasonal influenza vaccination.

The rearrangement links TRBV4-3 to TRBJ2-1, with 11 bases matching TRBD2. The material was PBMCs from blood, obtained around two weeks before vaccination. This TCR was recovered from a man in his fifties who received an inactivated influenza vaccine. The chain's CDR3 is CASSFGTSGDNEQFF. In DNA form, the CDR3 reads TGCGCCAGCAGCTTTGGGACTAGCGGAGACAATGAGCAGTTCTTC.